Below are 7 T cell receptor beta chains sequenced from a single sample in a study of OX40 agonist ivuxolimab in advanced cancers. Assay used: immunoSEQ multiplex PCR; TCRdb lists only in-frame clones, some missing. The sample yields approximately 13,000 clones, around 77% seen once. The sample in question was CD4+ or CD8+ T cells sorted from blood, obtained in a trial of the OX40 agonist ivuxolimab. Receptors were obtained from an adult with an advanced solid tumor such as melanoma, head and neck, liver or kidney cancer.

This chain links TRBV5-6 with TRBJ2-1, with TRBD2 as a possible D gene (5 bases). Per the germline V gene, CDR1 is SGHDT and CDR2 is YYEEEE. This CDR3 comprises 12 residues. Between the trimmed V and J ends, which lost 4 bases and 12 bases, there was a span of 14 bases. Written as DNA, the CDR3 is TGTGCCAGCAGCACCGACTACCTGGGGCAGTTCTTC. Translating gives CASSTDYLGQFF.

V usage is TRBV27 and J usage is TRBJ1-2; the D gene is possibly TRBD1 (6 bases). Germline V gene lookup returns CDR1 MNHEY and CDR2 SMNVEV (reference sequence). Trimming left V 6 bases short and J 5 bases short, with 10 bases between. This CDR3 contains 12 residues. CDR3 residues: CASRKTGYGYTF. The DNA of the CDR3 is TGTGCCAGCAGAAAGACAGGATATGGCTACACCTTC.

CDR3 amino acids: CAWYTGEKLFF. CDR3 bases: TGTGCCTGGTATACAGGGGAAAAACTGTTTTTT. This chain connects TRBV30 to TRBJ1-4, with TRBD1 as a possible D gene (6 bases). V was trimmed by 5 bases and J by 8 bases, leaving 9 bases between them. The CDR3 has 11 amino acids. The V gene's germline CDR1 is GTSNPN and CDR2 SVGIG (reference sequence).

The J gene is TRBJ1-4, the V gene TRBV9; weak D call: TRBD1 (6 bases). Germline loops: CDR1 SGDLS, CDR2 YYNGEE. The CDR3 has 16 amino acids. The V and J ends lost 4 bases and 4 bases respectively, with 17 bases between them. CDR3 amino acids: CASSPTGGGYNEKLFF. The DNA for the CDR3 is TGTGCCAGCAGCCCCACTGGGGGGGGCTATAATGAAAAACTGTTTTTT.

The chain has TRBV11-1 and TRBJ2-7; no firm D call. The germline CDR1 and CDR2 sequences are SGHAT and FQDESV (reference sequence). This CDR3 region has 15 residues. The V gene lost 5 bases and the J gene lost 0 bases, with 14 bases spanning the gap. DNA of the CDR3: TGTGCCAGCAGCCCAGCCCCCCGATACTCCTACGAGCAGTACTTC. Translation: CASSPAPRYSYEQYF.

J is TRBJ1-3 and V is TRBV6-1, with D hard to call. CDR3 length equals 15 residues. Per the germline V gene, CDR1 is MNHNS and CDR2 is SASEGT. V was clipped by 0 bases and J by 0 bases, with 6 bases between them. Here the CDR3 reads CASSEAAGSGNTIYF. The CDR3 DNA sequence: TGTGCCAGCAGTGAAGCGGCAGGCTCTGGAAACACCATATATTTT.

V usage is TRBV5-1 and J usage is TRBJ1-2, with D uncertain. CDR1 and CDR2 from the germline V gene are SGHRS and YFSETQ. The CDR3 is 15 amino acids. Trimming cost V 3 bases and J 3 bases, with 15 bases left between them. The CDR3 DNA reads as TGCGCCAGCAGCTCCTCCGGTCCGGTGGACTATGGCTACACCTTC. Its translation: CASSSSGPVDYGYTF.